This TCR beta chain emerged from a study of CD8 T cells in Susac syndrome. cDNA came from roughly 0.5 to 1 ug RNA primed by random hexamers. MiXCR, applied by TCRdb to the immunoSEQ multiplex PCR reads, yields one record per CDR3 protein. The sample gives about 160,000 distinct CDR3 sequences, roughly 94% of which show up once; 0.08% to 0.095% is in the top ten. Sequences were obtained from CD4+ T cells from PBMCs. The TCR comes from a human donor with multiple sclerosis.

The CDR3 nucleotides are TGTGCCTGGAGTAAGCAGGAGGAACAGCCCCAGCATTTT. Translating gives CAWSKQEEQPQHF. The V gene is TRBV30, the J gene TRBJ1-5; no firm D call. The CDR3 has 13 amino acids. Germline values: CDR1 GTSNPN, CDR2 SVGIG (reference sequence). V was pared by 2 bases and J by 7 bases, with 12 bases between.